These 29 T cell receptor beta chains originate from one sample sequenced in a study of OX40 agonist ivuxolimab in advanced cancers. Assay used: immunoSEQ multiplex PCR; TCRdb lists only in-frame clones, some missing. The data contain roughly 58,000 clones, 77% of them singletons. This specimen consisted of CD4+ or CD8+ T cells sorted from blood, obtained in a trial of the OX40 agonist ivuxolimab. These receptor sequences come from an adult with an advanced solid tumor such as melanoma, head and neck, liver or kidney cancer.

This clone was detected only once. The V call is TRBV2, the J call TRBJ2-1, with 9 positions matching TRBD1. V was pared by 4 bases and J by 8 bases, with 3 bases of the junction left unmatched. Germline CDR1 reads SNHLY; CDR2 reads FYNNEI. This CDR3 region has 13 residues. As DNA, the CDR3 is TGTGCCAGCAGTGCACAGGGGGCTGATGAGCAGTTCTTC. The encoded protein is CASSAQGADEQFF.

The genes are TRBV28 and TRBJ2-3, with D possibly matching TRBD1 (6 bases). From germline, CDR1 is MDHEN and CDR2 SYDVKM. This CDR3 comprises 17 residues. V was trimmed by 3 bases and J by 0 bases, leaving 16 bases between them. CDR3 coding DNA: TGTGCCAGCAGTTTTCTCCGGGCCACAGGGAGCACAGATACGCAGTATTTT. Translation: CASSFLRATGSTDTQYF.

The chain combines TRBV5-1 with TRBJ1-1; 8 bases are shared with TRBD1. The germline V gene encodes CDR1 SGHRS and CDR2 YFSETQ. Trimming removed 4 bases from V and 3 bases from J; junction bases left unmatched: 8. This CDR3 region has 15 residues. The chain's CDR3 is CASSPSGGLDTEAFF. The CDR3, as DNA: TGCGCCAGCAGCCCTTCAGGGGGCTTGGACACTGAAGCTTTCTTT.

The chain carries TRBV7-2 and TRBJ2-1; D remains unclear. The CDR3 has 12 residues. Germline V lookup: CDR1 SGHTA, CDR2 FQGNSA. The germline V and J ends were trimmed by 5 bases and 5 bases, with 7 bases remaining between them. The CDR3: CASSPYDNEQFF. The CDR3 DNA reads as TGTGCCAGCAGCCCCTATGACAATGAGCAGTTCTTC.

V is TRBV5-4 and J is TRBJ2-1, with TRBD2 matching 12 bases. The V gene end was trimmed by 0 bases and the J gene end by 8 bases; junction bases not matched to a gene: 3. CDR3 length: 15 residues. Germline lookup yields CDR1 SGHNT and CDR2 YYREEE (reference sequence). Written as DNA, the CDR3 is TGTGCCAGCAGCTTGGCTAGCGGGGGGGCCTATGAGCAGTTCTTC. Translating gives CASSLASGGAYEQFF.

V gene TRBV7-9 combines with J gene TRBJ2-5, with D hard to call. The V end was cut by 2 bases, the J end by 3 bases, with 13 bases between. CDR3 length equals 15 residues. Germline assignment: CDR1 SEHNR and CDR2 FQNEAQ (reference sequence). The CDR3: CASSLTGRTKETQYF. The CDR3 DNA sequence: TGTGCCAGCAGCTTAACGGGCAGAACGAAAGAGACCCAGTACTTC.

The genes are TRBV7-6 and TRBJ2-2; TRBD2 aligns across 8 bases. Germline values: CDR1 SGHVS, CDR2 FNYEAQ. After removal of 2 bases from V and 5 bases from J, the junction contained 4 bases not matched to a gene. The CDR3 totals 15 residues. In DNA, the CDR3 is TGTGCCAGCAGCTTAATCGGGGGGGTTACCGGGGAGCTGTTTTTT. Protein sequence: CASSLIGGVTGELFF.

The J gene is TRBJ1-4, the V gene TRBV28, with unresolved D. CDR1 is MDHEN and CDR2 is SYDVKM in the germline V gene. The germline V and J ends were trimmed by 5 bases and 0 bases, with 10 bases remaining between them. The CDR3 has 15 amino acids. The CDR3, as DNA: TGTGCCAGCAGTCCCCCGGGAACAACTAATGAAAAACTGTTTTTT. It yields the protein CASSPPGTTNEKLFF.

J is TRBJ2-1 and V is TRBV6-1; the D call may be TRBD1 or TRBD2 (5 bases each). With 1 base removed from V and 7 bases from J, the gap between germline ends came to 11 bases. CDR1 MNHNS and CDR2 SASEGT come from the germline V gene. CDR3 length equals 14 residues. The CDR3 coding sequence is TGTGCCAGCAGTGAAGGGGGCGGGTGGAATGAGCAGTTCTTC. Translation gives CASSEGGGWNEQFF.

J is TRBJ1-2 and V is TRBV7-6; D possibly corresponds to TRBD1 (5 bases). Trimming stripped 4 bases from V and 7 bases from J, with 13 bases between. CDR1 is SGHVS and CDR2 is FNYEAQ in the germline V gene. The CDR3 totals 13 residues. CDR3 sequence (DNA): TGTGCCAGCAGCTCCATCGGTAGGGGTGGCTACACCTTC. Amino acid sequence: CASSSIGRGGYTF.

This clone was picked up a small number of times. This rearrangement joins TRBV12-2 to TRBJ2-7; the table's D call of TRBD2 was not tested on the DNA. TRBV12-2 is reported as a pseudogene. The CDR3 extends over 16 amino acids. The CDR3 is CASRQLGTSGRDEQYF. In DNA, the CDR3 is TGTGCAAGTCGCCAACTAGGGACTAGCGGGAGGGACGAGCAGTACTTC.

DNA for the CDR3: TGTGCCTGGAAAAGGGGCGGCTCTGGAAACACCATATATTTT. Translation gives CAWKRGGSGNTIYF. This chain uses TRBV30 with TRBJ1-3; possibly TRBD1 for D (5 bases). Germline CDR1 and CDR2: GTSNPN and SVGIG (reference sequence). The length of the CDR3 is 14 residues. V was cut by 4 bases and J by 0 bases, with 10 bases left in between.

The genes are TRBV11-2 and TRBJ1-2; 7 bases line up with TRBD1. Germline CDR1 SGHAT, CDR2 FQNNGV. This CDR3 spans 16 amino acids. The J segment lost 4 bases and the V segment lost 0 bases, leaving 8 bases of the junction unmatched. CDR3 loop: CASSLEGGQSFYGYTF. CDR3 coding DNA: TGTGCCAGCAGCTTAGAAGGGGGACAGAGCTTCTATGGCTACACCTTC.

V is TRBV27 and J is TRBJ2-1; D not certain. The CDR3 runs to 14 residues. Germline lookup yields CDR1 MNHEY and CDR2 SMNVEV (reference sequence). The V end was cut by 6 bases, the J end by 5 bases, with 14 bases between. CDR3 DNA sequence: TGTGCCAGCAGCGCCCTGTTGGGCCACAATGAGCAGTTCTTC. This gives the protein CASSALLGHNEQFF.

The chain combines TRBV6-5 with TRBJ2-7; 8 bases are shared with TRBD1. Per germline, CDR1 MNHEY and CDR2 SVGAGI. There are 14 residues in the CDR3. The J segment lost 2 bases and the V segment lost 4 bases, leaving 4 bases of the junction unmatched. The CDR3 region has the DNA TGTGCCAGCAGTTGGACAGGGTCTGCCTACGAGCAGTACTTC. This codes for CASSWTGSAYEQYF.

The CDR3 region has the DNA TGTGCCAGCAGCTTCACCGGACGGGATCAGCCCCAGCATTTT. The encoded protein is CASSFTGRDQPQHF. This rearrangement joins TRBV11-3 to TRBJ1-5; D remains ambiguous. Germline loops: CDR1 SGHNT, CDR2 YENEEA. V lost 3 bases, J lost 5 bases, and 11 bases lay in between. This CDR3 region has 14 residues.

In its sample, this clone ranks as medium-sized. The chain is built from TRBV19 and TRBJ2-7; D not certain. The CDR3 is made up of 10 amino acids. Germline CDR1 and CDR2: LNHDA and SQIVND (reference sequence). For the CDR3, the DNA is TGTGCTTTGATACGCTACGAGCAGTACTTC. Its protein is CALIRYEQYF. Full variable domain (rest looked up from reference TRBV19 and TRBJ2-7): DGGITQSPKYLFRKEGQNVTLSCEQNLNHDAMYWYRQDPGQGLRLIYYSQIVNDFQKGDIAEGYSVSREKKESFPLTVTSAQKNPTAFYLCALIRYEQYFGPGTRLTVT.

Only one count was recorded for this clone. CDR3 protein: CASSIQGRYDGYTF. In nucleotides, the CDR3 is TGTGCCAGCAGCATACAGGGGAGGTATGATGGCTACACCTTC. V is TRBV27 and J is TRBJ1-2; TRBD1 matches 7 bases. The CDR3 is made up of 14 amino acids. V dropped 6 bases and J dropped 6; count of bases not matched to a gene: 10. Germline V gene sequence: CDR1 MNHEY, CDR2 SMNVEV (reference sequence).

This clone has just a few counts. The V gene is TRBV7-9, the J gene TRBJ2-3; D uncertain. The V gene lost 2 bases and the J gene lost 5 bases, with 14 bases spanning the gap. The length of the CDR3 is 15 residues. Looked up from germline, CDR1 is SEHNR and CDR2 is FQNEAQ (reference sequence). The CDR3 reads CASSLNGAGEDTQYF. The CDR3 DNA is TGTGCCAGCAGCTTAAATGGAGCTGGGGAAGATACGCAGTATTTT.

This chain uses TRBV5-1 with TRBJ2-5, with TRBD2 as a possible D gene (5 bases). Germline V gene sequence: CDR1 SGHRS, CDR2 YFSETQ. V lost 4 bases to trimming and J lost 1 base, with 14 bases between them. The CDR3 covers 15 residues. CDR3 loop: CASSIIGAGQETQYF. The CDR3 DNA follows: TGCGCCAGCAGCATCATTGGCGCGGGCCAAGAGACCCAGTACTTC. Using reference TRBV5-1 and TRBJ2-5 for the parts outside the CDR3, the full variable domain is KAGVTQTPRYLIKTRGQQVTLSCSPISGHRSVSWYQQTPGQGLQFLFEYFSETQRNKGNFPGRFSGRQFSNSRSEMNVSTLELGDSALYLCASSIIGAGQETQYFGPGTRLLVL.

This clone appeared a single time. The chain combines TRBV6-1 with TRBJ2-1; D uncertain. The germline V and J ends were trimmed by 5 bases and 7 bases, with 15 bases remaining between them. The CDR3 is 14 residues long. Germline CDR1 is MNHNS and CDR2 is SASEGT. The chain's CDR3 is CASSKNPKGNEQFF. DNA of the CDR3: TGTGCCAGCAGTAAAAACCCAAAAGGAAATGAGCAGTTCTTC.

V is TRBV6-5 and J is TRBJ2-2; TRBD2 matches 7 bases. This CDR3 has 14 residues. J was trimmed by 4 bases and V by 7 bases; bases with no gene match: 6. Germline V gives CDR1 MNHEY, CDR2 SVGAGI. The CDR3 loop reads CASTSGLLTGELFF. CDR3 in DNA: TGTGCCAGCACCTCGGGACTACTCACCGGGGAGCTGTTTTTT.

This clone has only one observation. The chain couples TRBV5-6 to TRBJ2-2; no reliable D call. Trimming stripped 0 bases from V and 7 bases from J, with 4 bases between. The CDR3 spans 12 residues. Germline V gives CDR1 SGHDT, CDR2 YYEEEE. The CDR3 DNA reads as TGTGCCAGCAGCTTGGCCCGCGGGGAGCTGTTTTTT. This codes for CASSLARGELFF.

By frequency in the sample, this clone is medium-sized. CDR3 nucleotides: TGTGCCAGCAGCCACCCTGGGAGTGGACAGGTGTTCTTT. Its translation is CASSHPGSGQVFF. This chain connects TRBV4-2 to TRBJ1-1, with 7 nucleotides matching TRBD1. CDR1 and CDR2 (germline): LGHNA, YNFKEQ. CDR3 size: 13 residues. Trimming cost V 3 bases and J 14 bases; bases outside gene matches: 12.

This clone was picked up one time. This chain links TRBV9 with TRBJ2-7, with TRBD2 matching 10 bases. The CDR3 contains 15 residues. The V gene end was trimmed by 0 bases and the J gene end by 1 base; junction bases not matched to a gene: 1. Germline V gene data show CDR1 as SGDLS and CDR2 as YYNGEE. The CDR3 loop is CASSVGGLASYEQYF. The CDR3 bases are TGTGCCAGCAGCGTAGGGGGACTAGCGTCCTACGAGCAGTACTTC. Looking up the rest from reference TRBV9 and TRBJ2-7 gives the full variable domain: DSGVTQTPKHLITATGQRVTLRCSPRSGDLSVYWYQQSLDQGLQFLIQYYNGEERAKGNILERFSAQQFPDLHSELNLSSLELGDSALYFCASSVGGLASYEQYFGPGTRLTVT.

The chain joins TRBV5-6 to TRBJ1-4; weak D call: TRBD1 (5 bases). Germline CDR1 SGHDT, CDR2 YYEEEE. There are 15 residues in the CDR3. With 2 bases removed from V and 8 bases from J, the gap between germline ends came to 16 bases. Here the CDR3 reads CASSLAGKGREKLFF. The CDR3 bases are TGTGCCAGCAGCTTAGCAGGGAAGGGGCGAGAAAAACTGTTTTTT.

This sequence joins TRBV7-2 and TRBJ2-7; TRBD2 agrees at 10 bases. CDR3 size: 16 residues. Germline loops: CDR1 SGHTA, CDR2 FQGNSA. V trimming: 4 bases; J trimming: 5 bases; junction bases outside the gene matches: 11. The CDR3 region has the DNA TGTGCCAGCAGCTCTCGGGTGGCTAGCGGGAGCCACGAGCAGTACTTC. It yields the protein CASSSRVASGSHEQYF.

This chain joins TRBV27 and TRBJ1-4; D is ambiguous. The CDR3 runs 14 residues. Trimming took off 4 bases at V and 7 bases at J, with 13 bases between the two ends. The germline V gene has CDR1 MNHEY and CDR2 SMNVEV (reference sequence). The CDR3 nucleotides read TGTGCCAGCAGTTACAATCGGGGTTCTGAAAAACTGTTTTTT. Its protein is CASSYNRGSEKLFF.

The chain links TRBV7-2 to TRBJ2-1; maybe TRBD2 (5 bases). V lost 4 bases and J lost 10, with 11 bases in between. Per the germline V gene, CDR1 is SGHTA and CDR2 is FQGNSA. The CDR3 is made up of 12 amino acids. The CDR3 DNA reads as TGTGCCAGCAGCTCCCCCCAGCGGGAGCAGTTCTTC. As protein: CASSSPQREQFF.